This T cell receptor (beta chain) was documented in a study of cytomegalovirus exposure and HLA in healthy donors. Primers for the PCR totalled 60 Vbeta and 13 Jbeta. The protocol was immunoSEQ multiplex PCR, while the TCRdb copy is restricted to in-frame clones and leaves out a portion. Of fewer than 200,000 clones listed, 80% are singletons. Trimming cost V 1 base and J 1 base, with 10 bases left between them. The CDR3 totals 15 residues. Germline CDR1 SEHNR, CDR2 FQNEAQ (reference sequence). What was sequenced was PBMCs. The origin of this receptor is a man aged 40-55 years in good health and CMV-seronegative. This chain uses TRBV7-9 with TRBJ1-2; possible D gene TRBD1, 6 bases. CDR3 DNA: TGTGCCAGCAGCTTAGTGGACAGACATAACTATGGCTACACCTTC. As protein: CASSLVDRHNYGYTF.